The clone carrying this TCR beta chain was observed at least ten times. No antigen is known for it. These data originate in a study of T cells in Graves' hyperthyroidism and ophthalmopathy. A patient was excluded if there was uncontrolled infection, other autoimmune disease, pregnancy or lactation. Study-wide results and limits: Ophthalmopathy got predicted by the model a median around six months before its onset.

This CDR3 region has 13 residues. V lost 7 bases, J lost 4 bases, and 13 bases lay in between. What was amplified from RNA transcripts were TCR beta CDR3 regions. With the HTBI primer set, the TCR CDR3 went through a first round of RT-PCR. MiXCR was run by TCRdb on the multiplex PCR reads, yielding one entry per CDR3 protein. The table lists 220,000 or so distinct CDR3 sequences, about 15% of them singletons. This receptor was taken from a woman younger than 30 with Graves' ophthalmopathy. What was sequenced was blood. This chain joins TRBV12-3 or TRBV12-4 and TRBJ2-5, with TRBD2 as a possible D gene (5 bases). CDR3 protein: CASTNRGGETQYF. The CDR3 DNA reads TGTGCCAGCACGAACCGAGGAGGAGAGACCCAGTACTTC.